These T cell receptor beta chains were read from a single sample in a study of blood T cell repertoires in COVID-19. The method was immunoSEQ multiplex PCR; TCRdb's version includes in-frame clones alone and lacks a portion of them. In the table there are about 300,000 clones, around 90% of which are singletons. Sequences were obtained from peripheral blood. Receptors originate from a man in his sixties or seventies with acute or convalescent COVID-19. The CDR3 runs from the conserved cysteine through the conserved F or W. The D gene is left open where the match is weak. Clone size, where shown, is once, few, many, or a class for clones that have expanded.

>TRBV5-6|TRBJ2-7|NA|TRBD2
TGTGCCAGCAGCTCCTGGGGGGGAAGGGGCGAGCAGTACTTC
CASSSWGGRGEQYF
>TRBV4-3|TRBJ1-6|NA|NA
TGCGCCAGCAGCCAAGACATATACGGGGCCTATAATTCACCCCTCCACTTT
CASSQDIYGAYNSPLHF
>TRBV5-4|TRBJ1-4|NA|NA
TGTGCCAGCAGCGAGACAGCCTACCGTAATGAAAAACTGTTTTTT
CASSETAYRNEKLFF
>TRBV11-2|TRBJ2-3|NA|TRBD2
TGTGCCAGCAGCAAAGCGGGAGTTGGCACAGATACGCAGTATTTT
CASSKAGVGTDTQYF
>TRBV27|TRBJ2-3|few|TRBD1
TGTGCCAGCAGATCGGGACAGTACGGGGGCACAGATACGCAGTATTTT
CASRSGQYGGTDTQYF
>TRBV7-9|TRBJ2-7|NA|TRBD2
TGTGCCAGCAGCTTTGGGACTAGCGGGACCGAACAAGAGCAGTACTTC
CASSFGTSGTEQEQYF
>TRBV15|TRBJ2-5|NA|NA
TGTGCCACCAGCAGTGGGCACCGGGACTTCTCCCAAGAGACCCAGTACTTC
CATSSGHRDFSQETQYF
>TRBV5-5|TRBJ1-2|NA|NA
TGTGCCAGCAGCTTGTCGGGGGGCGAGAACTATGGCTACACCTTC
CASSLSGGENYGYTF
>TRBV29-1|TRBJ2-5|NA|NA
TGCAGCGGGGGGCCGGCCAGGGTGAGCCAGTACTTC
CSGGPARVSQYF
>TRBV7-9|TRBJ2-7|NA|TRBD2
TGTGCCAGCAGCTTAGCCGGCGGGGGAGGGTACTACGAGCAGTACTTC
CASSLAGGGGYYEQYF
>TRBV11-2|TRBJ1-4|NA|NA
TGTGCCAGCAGCTTAGCCGCAGGGGTTCGGGAAAAACTGTTTTTT
CASSLAAGVREKLFF
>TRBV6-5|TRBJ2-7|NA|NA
TGTGCCAGCAGTTTATCAGGGACCTACGAGCAGTACTTC
CASSLSGTYEQYF
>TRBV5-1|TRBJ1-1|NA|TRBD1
TGCGCCAGCAGCTTGATGGACAGGGCGGGAGCTGAAGCTTTCTTT
CASSLMDRAGAEAFF
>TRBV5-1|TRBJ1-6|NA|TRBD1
TGCGCCAGCAGCTTGACAGGGGAAGGCCGTAATTCACCCCTCCACTTT
CASSLTGEGRNSPLHF
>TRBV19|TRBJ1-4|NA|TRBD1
TGTGCCAGTAGTATAACGACAGGGGGGGATGAAAAACTGTTTTTT
CASSITTGGDEKLFF
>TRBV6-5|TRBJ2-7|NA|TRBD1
TGTGCCAGCAGCGATGAGACAGGGGGCCTTTACGAGCAGTACTTC
CASSDETGGLYEQYF
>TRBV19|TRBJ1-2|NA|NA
TGTGCCAGTAGTATAGCACTCAAGAACTATGGCTACACCTTC
CASSIALKNYGYTF
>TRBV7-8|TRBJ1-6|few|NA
TGTGCCAGCAGCTCCGAGGGAGGGTATACGAATTCACCCCTCCACTTT
CASSSEGGYTNSPLHF
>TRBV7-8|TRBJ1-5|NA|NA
TGTGCCAGCAGCCAGGACACAAACAATCAGCCCCAGCATTTT
CASSQDTNNQPQHF
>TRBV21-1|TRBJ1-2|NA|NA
TGTGCCAGCAGCAAGTACCAGGGTGGCTACACCTTC
CASSKYQGGYTF
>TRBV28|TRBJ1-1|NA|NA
TGTGCCAGCAGTTTGAGGGTCACTGAAGCTTTCTTT
CASSLRVTEAFF
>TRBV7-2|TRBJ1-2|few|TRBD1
TGTGCCAGCAGCTTAGACAGGGGCCCCTATGGCTACACCTTC
CASSLDRGPYGYTF